This TCR beta chain came from a study of tumor and adjacent non-tumor tissue in lung cancer. This sample's RNA came from whole unsorted tissue. Distant lung tissue was collected more than 3 cm away from the tumor edge. Findings and limits, study-wide: Compared with tumor, normal lung showed significantly lower TCR diversity.

Looked up from germline, CDR1 is SQVTM and CDR2 is ANQGSEA. The length of the CDR3 is 12 residues. V lost 4 bases to trimming and J lost 0 bases, with 7 bases between them. This clonotype is medium-sized. What it recognizes is unknown. The library came from three nested PCR rounds adapted from ARM-PCR protocols. From the multiplex PCR reads, TCRdb called clonotypes with MiXCR, one entry per CDR3 protein. The table has roughly 67,000 distinct CDR3 sequences, approximately 73% seen once. This sequence was found in a man in his 60s with non-small cell lung cancer. Input material: distant non-tumor lung tissue. The chain couples TRBV29-1 to TRBJ2-7, with D unresolved. The CDR3 DNA sequence: TGCAGCGTTGGAGATACCTCCTACGAGCAGTACTTC. Encoded protein: CSVGDTSYEQYF.